The clone carrying this T cell receptor (beta chain) occurred a few times. Documented time point: newly diagnosed GD, antithyroid drugs for less than 3 months. There was RNA extracted from PBMCs, and the TCR library was made from it. This record belongs to a study of regulatory T cells in long-lasting Graves disease. TCR beta libraries were built with iRepertoire HTBI primers and Arm-PCR of CDR3 regions. TCRdb fed the multiplex PCR reads into MiXCR, producing one record per CDR3 protein. The table lists about 430,000 distinct CDR3 sequences, about 15% of them singletons, with over 7.5% in the top ten. This CDR3 comprises 18 residues. Germline trimming cut 2 bases from V and 2 bases from J; bases unmatched to any gene: 10. From germline, CDR1 is DFQATT and CDR2 SNEGSKA (reference sequence). A further study also used this sample, focusing on T cells in Graves' hyperthyroidism and ophthalmopathy.

The specimen comprised peripheral blood mononuclear cells (PBMCs), sampled at new diagnosis, from a patient treated with antithyroid drugs. The clonotype comes from a woman in her thirties or forties with Graves disease. This sequence joins TRBV20-1 and TRBJ2-3; 13 bases agree with TRBD2. The CDR3 DNA reads as TGCAGTGCTAGAACCGGGACTAGCGGGGTTCATATCACAGATACGCAGTATTTT. It encodes CSARTGTSGVHITDTQYF.